This T cell receptor beta chain was sequenced in a study of CD8+ T cells in alopecia areata. Across the whole study: Affected scalp percentage set treated patients' severity scores. Study-level points and caveats: Under tofacitinib, numerous expanded lesional clonotypes remained detectable in scalp and blood. Tissue-resident alphabeta T cells belonging to normal skin likewise get sequenced within scalp specimens.

With respect to this clone: Its target is unknown.

Following extraction, RNA underwent reverse transcription to cDNA, which served as the sequencing template. Method: immunoSEQ multiplex PCR; TCRdb's copy keeps in-frame clones and lacks some. The table includes fewer than 250,000 clones, around three fifths detected once. The sample's treatment: oral pan-JAK inhibitor, 5-10 mg twice daily. This material consisted of CD4+ T cells sorted from blood, taken at week 49, from a patient treated with tofacitinib. The receptor was isolated from a human donor with alopecia areata.

The CDR3 DNA is TGCGCCAGCAGCTTGGACCCTAACACAGGGAATTCACCCCTCCACTTT. This encodes CASSLDPNTGNSPLHF. V gene TRBV5-1 combines with J gene TRBJ1-6; maybe TRBD1 (6 bases). CDR1 and CDR2 (germline): SGHRS, YFSETQ. V was trimmed by 0 bases and J by 7 bases, leaving 14 bases between them. The CDR3 is made up of 16 amino acids.